The 2 T cell receptor beta chains below were found in one sample sequenced in a study of blood T cell repertoires in COVID-19. Clones were sequenced by immunoSEQ multiplex PCR, and TCRdb holds only the in-frame ones, with some missing. The sample carries some 110,000 clones, over 65% recorded once. The sequenced sample consisted of peripheral blood. These receptors originate from a woman between 65 and 79 years old with acute or convalescent COVID-19.

The V call is TRBV7-9, the J call TRBJ1-4; tentative D call: TRBD1 (5 bases). This CDR3 comprises 15 residues. Trimming stripped 6 bases from V and 12 bases from J, with 23 bases between. Germline CDR1 reads SEHNR; CDR2 reads FQNEAQ (reference sequence). CDR3 coding DNA: TGTGCCAGCAGTCGATCAGGCCCGCAGGGTGAGGAACTGTTTTTT. The encoded protein is CASSRSGPQGEELFF.

CDR3: CASSLRDGGVENEQFF. In DNA form, the CDR3 reads TGTGCCAGCAGCCTAAGGGACGGGGGGGTCGAGAATGAGCAGTTCTTC. This chain connects TRBV4-2 to TRBJ2-1, with 8 bases identical to TRBD2. Unmatched junction bases numbered 12, after V lost 4 bases and J lost 7 bases. Per the germline V gene, CDR1 is LGHNA and CDR2 is YNFKEQ. This CDR3 region has 16 residues.